This T cell receptor beta chain derives from a study of regulatory T cells in long-lasting Graves disease. On the study more broadly: Less than 3 months of antithyroid drugs had been taken by newly diagnosed Graves' patients. Study-wide points: Public clonotype sharing was higher in persistent than newly diagnosed patients. Favored gene segments in persistent disease were TRBV28, TRBJ1-2 and TRBJ2-5.

Time point in this sample: newly diagnosed GD, antithyroid drugs for less than 3 months. PBMCs were the source of the RNA used for TCR sequencing. This clonotype occurred many times. Its matching antigen is unknown. Combining iRepertoire HTBI primers with Arm-PCR of CDR3 regions, the authors built TCR beta libraries. TCRdb re-called the multiplex PCR reads with MiXCR, one entry per CDR3 protein. The table has under 800,000 distinct CDR3 sequences, 15% to 20% seen once. V dropped 5 bases and J dropped 3; count of bases not matched to a gene: 7. Germline assignment: CDR1 MNHEY and CDR2 SVGEGT. This CDR3 is 14 amino acids long. Another study also made use of these data, one on T cells in Graves' hyperthyroidism and ophthalmopathy. That report adds: First-round RT-PCR with HTBI primers amplified the TCR CDR3 region.

Specimen: peripheral blood mononuclear cells (PBMCs), collected at new diagnosis, from a patient treated with antithyroid drugs. The chain has TRBV6-2 or TRBV6-3 and TRBJ2-7; TRBD1 matches 7 bases. The clonotype was recovered from a woman aged 25 to 39 with Graves disease. The CDR3 reads CASSENRGSYEQYF. The CDR3 bases are TGTGCCAGCAGTGAAAACAGGGGCAGCTACGAGCAGTACTTC.